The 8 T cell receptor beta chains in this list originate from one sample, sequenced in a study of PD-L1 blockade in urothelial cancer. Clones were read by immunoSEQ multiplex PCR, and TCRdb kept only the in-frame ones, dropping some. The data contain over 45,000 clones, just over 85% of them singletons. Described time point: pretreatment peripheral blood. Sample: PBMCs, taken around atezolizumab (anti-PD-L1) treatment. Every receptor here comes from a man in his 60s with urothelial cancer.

CDR3 DNA: TGTGCCTGGAGTGTCAACAGCTTGAACACCGGGGAGCTGTTTTTT. Its translation is CAWSVNSLNTGELFF. The V call is TRBV30, the J call TRBJ2-2; D not certain. The V end lost 0 bases, the J end lost 1 base, and 9 bases lay between the germline ends. This CDR3 spans 15 amino acids. Germline CDR1 GTSNPN, CDR2 SVGIG (reference sequence).

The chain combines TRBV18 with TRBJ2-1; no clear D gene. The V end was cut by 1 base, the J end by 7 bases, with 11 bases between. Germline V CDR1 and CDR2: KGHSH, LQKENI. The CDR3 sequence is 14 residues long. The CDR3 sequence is CASSPRQPQNEQFF. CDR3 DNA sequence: TGTGCCAGCTCACCACGACAACCGCAAAATGAGCAGTTCTTC.

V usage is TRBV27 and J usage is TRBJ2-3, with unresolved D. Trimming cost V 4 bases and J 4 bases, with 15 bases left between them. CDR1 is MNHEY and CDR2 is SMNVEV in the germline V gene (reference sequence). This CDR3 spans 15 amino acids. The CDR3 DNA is TGTGCCAGCAGTTCTCTAGGAGCTGCGCCAGATACGCAGTATTTT. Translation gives CASSSLGAAPDTQYF.

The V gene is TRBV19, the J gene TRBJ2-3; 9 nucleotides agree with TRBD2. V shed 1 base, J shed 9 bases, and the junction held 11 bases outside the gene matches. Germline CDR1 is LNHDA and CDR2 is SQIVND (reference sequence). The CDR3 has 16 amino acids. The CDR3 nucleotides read TGTGCCAGTAGTATAGGCGGGGGGGGCCGGAGCGAAACGCAGTATTTT. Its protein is CASSIGGGGRSETQYF. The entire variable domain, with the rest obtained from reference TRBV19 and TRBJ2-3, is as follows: DGGITQSPKYLFRKEGQNVTLSCEQNLNHDAMYWYRQDPGQGLRLIYYSQIVNDFQKGDIAEGYSVSREKKESFPLTVTSAQKNPTAFYLCASSIGGGGRSETQYFGPGTRLTVL.

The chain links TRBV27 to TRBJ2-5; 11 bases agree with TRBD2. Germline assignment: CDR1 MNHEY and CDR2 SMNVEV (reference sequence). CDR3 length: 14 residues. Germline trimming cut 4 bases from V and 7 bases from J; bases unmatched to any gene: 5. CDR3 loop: CASSSGGLAVTQYF. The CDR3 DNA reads TGTGCCAGCAGTTCAGGGGGACTAGCGGTGACCCAGTACTTC.

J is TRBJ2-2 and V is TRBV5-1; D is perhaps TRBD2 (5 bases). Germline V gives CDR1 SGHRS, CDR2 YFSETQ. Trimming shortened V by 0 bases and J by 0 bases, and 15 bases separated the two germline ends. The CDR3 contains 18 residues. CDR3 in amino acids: CASSLVGEVRTNTGELFF. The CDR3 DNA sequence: TGCGCCAGCAGCTTGGTGGGAGAGGTCAGAACGAACACCGGGGAGCTGTTTTTT.

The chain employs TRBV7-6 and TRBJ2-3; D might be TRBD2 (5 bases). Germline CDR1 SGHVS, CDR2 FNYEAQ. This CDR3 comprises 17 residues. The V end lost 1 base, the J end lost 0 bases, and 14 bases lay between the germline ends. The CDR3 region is CASSLVGSATSTDTQYF. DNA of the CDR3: TGTGCCAGCAGCTTAGTAGGGAGCGCTACAAGCACAGATACGCAGTATTTT. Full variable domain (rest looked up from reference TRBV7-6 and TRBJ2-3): GAGVSQSPRYKVTKRGQDVALRCDPISGHVSLYWYRQALGQGPEFLTYFNYEAQQDKSGLPNDRFSAERPEGSISTLTIQRTEQRDSAMYRCASSLVGSATSTDTQYFGPGTRLTVL.

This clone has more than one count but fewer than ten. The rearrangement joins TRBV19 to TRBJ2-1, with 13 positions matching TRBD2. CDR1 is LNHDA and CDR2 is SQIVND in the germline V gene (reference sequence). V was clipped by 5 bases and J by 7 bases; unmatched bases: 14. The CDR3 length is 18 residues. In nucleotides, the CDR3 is TGTGCCAGTAGTGTCGGACTAGCGGGAGCACCCGCGGGGAATGAGCAGTTCTTC. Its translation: CASSVGLAGAPAGNEQFF.